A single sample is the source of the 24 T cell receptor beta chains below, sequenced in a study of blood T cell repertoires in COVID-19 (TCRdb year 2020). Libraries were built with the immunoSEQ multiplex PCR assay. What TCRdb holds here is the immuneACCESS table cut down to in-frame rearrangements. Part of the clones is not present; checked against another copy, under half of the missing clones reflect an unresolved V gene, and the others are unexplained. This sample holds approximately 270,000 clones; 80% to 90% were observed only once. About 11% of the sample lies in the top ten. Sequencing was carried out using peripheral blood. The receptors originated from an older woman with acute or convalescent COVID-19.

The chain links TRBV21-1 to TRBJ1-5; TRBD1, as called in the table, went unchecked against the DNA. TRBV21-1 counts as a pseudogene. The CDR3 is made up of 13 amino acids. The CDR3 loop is CASTPRGEQPQHF. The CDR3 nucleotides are TGTGCCAGCACCCCCAGGGGCGAACAGCCCCAGCATTTT.

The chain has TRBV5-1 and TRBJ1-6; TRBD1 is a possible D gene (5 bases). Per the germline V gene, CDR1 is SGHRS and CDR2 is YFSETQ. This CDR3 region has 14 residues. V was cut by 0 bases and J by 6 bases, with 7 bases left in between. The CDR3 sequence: CASSLAQGNSPLHF. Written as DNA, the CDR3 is TGCGCCAGCAGCTTGGCCCAGGGTAATTCACCCCTCCACTTT.

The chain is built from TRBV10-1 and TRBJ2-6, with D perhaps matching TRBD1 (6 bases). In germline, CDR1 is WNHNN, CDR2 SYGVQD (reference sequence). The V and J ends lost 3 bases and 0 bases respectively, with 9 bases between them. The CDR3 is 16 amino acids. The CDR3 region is CASSEGGFSGANVLTF. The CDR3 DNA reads TGCGCCAGCAGTGAAGGGGGTTTCTCTGGGGCCAACGTCCTGACTTTC.

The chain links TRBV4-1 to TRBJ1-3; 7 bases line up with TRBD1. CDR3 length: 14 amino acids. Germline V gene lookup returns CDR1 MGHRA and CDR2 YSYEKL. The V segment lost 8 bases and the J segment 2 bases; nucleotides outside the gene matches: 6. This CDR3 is CASGLGQPGNTIYF. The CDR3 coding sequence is TGCGCCAGCGGCTTGGGACAGCCTGGAAACACCATATATTTT.

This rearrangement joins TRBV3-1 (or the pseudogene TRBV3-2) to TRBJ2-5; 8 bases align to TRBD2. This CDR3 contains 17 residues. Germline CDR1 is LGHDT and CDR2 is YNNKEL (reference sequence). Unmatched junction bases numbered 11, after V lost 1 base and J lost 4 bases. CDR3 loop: CASSQGGRGALRETQYF. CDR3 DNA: TGTGCCAGCAGCCAAGGGGGGCGGGGGGCCCTACGAGAGACCCAGTACTTC.

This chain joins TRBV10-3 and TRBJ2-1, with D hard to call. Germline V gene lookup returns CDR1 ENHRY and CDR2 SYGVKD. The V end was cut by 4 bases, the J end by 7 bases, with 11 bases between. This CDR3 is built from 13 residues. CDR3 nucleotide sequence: TGTGCCATCAGTGCTCCCCTAGAGAATGAGCAGTTCTTC. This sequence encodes CAISAPLENEQFF.

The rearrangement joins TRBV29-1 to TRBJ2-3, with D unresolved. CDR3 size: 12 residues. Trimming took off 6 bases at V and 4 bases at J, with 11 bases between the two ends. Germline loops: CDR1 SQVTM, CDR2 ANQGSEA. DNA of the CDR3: TGCAGCGTCTCCCTTGGCCCAGATACGCAGTATTTT. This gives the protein CSVSLGPDTQYF.

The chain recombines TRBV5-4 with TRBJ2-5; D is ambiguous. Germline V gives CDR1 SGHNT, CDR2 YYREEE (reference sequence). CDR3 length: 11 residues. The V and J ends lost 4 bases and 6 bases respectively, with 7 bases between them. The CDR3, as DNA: TGTGCCAGCAGCCTTCGTCAGACCCAGTACTTC. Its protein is CASSLRQTQYF.

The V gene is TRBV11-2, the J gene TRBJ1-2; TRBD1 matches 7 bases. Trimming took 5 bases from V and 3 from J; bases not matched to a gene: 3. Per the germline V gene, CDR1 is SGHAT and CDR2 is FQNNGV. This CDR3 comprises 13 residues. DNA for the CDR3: TGTGCCAGCAGCCTAGGGGGCTACTATGGCTACACCTTC. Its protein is CASSLGGYYGYTF.

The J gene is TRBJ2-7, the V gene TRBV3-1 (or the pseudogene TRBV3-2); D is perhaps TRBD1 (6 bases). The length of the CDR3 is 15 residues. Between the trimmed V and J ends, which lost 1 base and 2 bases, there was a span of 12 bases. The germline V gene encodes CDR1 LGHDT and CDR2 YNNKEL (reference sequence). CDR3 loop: CASSQARTVAYEQYF. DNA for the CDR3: TGTGCCAGCAGCCAAGCAAGGACAGTGGCCTACGAGCAGTACTTC.

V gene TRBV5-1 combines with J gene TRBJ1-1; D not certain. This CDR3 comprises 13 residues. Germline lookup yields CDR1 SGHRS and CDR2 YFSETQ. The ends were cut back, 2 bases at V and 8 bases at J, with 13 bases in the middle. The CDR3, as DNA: TGCGCCAGCAGCTTAAGTTCAGGTCTCGAAGCTTTCTTT. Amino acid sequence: CASSLSSGLEAFF.

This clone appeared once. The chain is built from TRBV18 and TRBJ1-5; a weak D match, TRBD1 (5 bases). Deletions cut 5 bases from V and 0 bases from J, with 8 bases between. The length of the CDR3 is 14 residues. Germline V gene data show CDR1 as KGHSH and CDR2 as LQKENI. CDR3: CASSGGLSNQPQHF. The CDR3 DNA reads TGTGCCAGCTCAGGGGGACTTAGCAATCAGCCCCAGCATTTT.

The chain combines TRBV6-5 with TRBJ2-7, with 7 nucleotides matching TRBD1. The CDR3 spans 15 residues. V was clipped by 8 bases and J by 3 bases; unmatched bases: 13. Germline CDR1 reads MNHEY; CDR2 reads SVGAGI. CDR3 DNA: TGTGCCAGCTTTGCAAAGGGGGCGTCAGACTACGAGCAGTACTTC. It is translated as CASFAKGASDYEQYF.

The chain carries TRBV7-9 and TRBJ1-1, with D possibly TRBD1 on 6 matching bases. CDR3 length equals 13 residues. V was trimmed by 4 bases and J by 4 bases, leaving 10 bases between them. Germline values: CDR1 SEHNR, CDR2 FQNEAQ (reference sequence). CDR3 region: CASSYKDSTEAFF. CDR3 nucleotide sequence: TGTGCCAGCAGCTACAAGGACAGCACTGAAGCTTTCTTT.

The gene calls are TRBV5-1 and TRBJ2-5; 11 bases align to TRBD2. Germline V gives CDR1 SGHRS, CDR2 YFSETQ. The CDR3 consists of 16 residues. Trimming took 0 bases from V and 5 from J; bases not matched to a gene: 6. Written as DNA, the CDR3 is TGCGCCAGCAGCTTGGAAACGCCTAGCGGGAGGGAGACCCAGTACTTC. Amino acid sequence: CASSLETPSGRETQYF.

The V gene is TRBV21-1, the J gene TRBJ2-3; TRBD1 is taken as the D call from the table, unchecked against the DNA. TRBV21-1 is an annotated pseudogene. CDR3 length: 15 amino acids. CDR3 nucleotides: TGTGCCAGCAGCCCCCGGGACAGGGTCACAGATACGCAGTATTTT. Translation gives CASSPRDRVTDTQYF.

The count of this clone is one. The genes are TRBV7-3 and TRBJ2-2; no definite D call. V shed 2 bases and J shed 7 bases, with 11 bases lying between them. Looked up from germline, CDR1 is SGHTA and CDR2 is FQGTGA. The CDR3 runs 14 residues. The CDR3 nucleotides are TGTGCCAGCAGCTTAGGCAGGTTAAACGGGGAGCTGTTTTTT. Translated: CASSLGRLNGELFF.

The CDR3: CASSFGHQYQETQYF. The CDR3 bases are TGTGCCAGCAGCTTTGGGCACCAGTACCAAGAGACCCAGTACTTC. The chain carries TRBV11-1 and TRBJ2-5; D is uncertain. Germline V gene lookup returns CDR1 SGHAT and CDR2 FQDESV (reference sequence). V lost 3 bases to trimming and J lost 0 bases, with 11 bases between them. The CDR3 loop spans 15 amino acids.

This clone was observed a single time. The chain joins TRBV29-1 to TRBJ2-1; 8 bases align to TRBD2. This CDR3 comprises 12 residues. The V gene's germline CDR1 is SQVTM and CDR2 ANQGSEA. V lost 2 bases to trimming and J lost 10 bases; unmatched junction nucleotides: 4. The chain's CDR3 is CSVERGGWEQFF. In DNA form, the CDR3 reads TGCAGCGTTGAACGGGGGGGCTGGGAGCAGTTCTTC.

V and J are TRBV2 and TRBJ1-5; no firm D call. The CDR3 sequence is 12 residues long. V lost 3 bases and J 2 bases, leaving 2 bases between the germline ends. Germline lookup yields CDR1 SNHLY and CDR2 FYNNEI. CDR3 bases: TGTGCCAGCAGTGACGGCAATCAGCCCCAGCATTTT. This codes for CASSDGNQPQHF.

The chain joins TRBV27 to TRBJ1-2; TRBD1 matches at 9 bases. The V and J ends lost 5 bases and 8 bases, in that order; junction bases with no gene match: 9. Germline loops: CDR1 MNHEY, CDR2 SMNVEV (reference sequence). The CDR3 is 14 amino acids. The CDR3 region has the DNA TGTGCCAGCAGTCCAAGACAGGGGGTGGGGGGCTACACCTTC. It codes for CASSPRQGVGGYTF.

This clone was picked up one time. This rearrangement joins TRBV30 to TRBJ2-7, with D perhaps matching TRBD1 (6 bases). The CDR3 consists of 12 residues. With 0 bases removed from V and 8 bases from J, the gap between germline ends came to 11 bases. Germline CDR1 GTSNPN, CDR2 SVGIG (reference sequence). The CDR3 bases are TGTGCCTGGAGTGTATCCGGGACACAGCAGTACTTC. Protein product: CAWSVSGTQQYF.

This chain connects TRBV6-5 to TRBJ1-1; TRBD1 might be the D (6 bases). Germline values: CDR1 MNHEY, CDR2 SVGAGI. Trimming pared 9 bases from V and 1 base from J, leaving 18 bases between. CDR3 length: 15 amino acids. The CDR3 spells CASRSTGSPNTEAFF. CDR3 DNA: TGTGCCAGTCGAAGTACAGGGAGTCCGAACACTGAAGCTTTCTTT.

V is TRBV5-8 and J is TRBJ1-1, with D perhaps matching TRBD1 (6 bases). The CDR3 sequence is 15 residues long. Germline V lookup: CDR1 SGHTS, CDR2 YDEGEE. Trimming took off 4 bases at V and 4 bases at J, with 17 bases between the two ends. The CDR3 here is CASSLRQAMSTEAFF. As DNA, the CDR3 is TGTGCCAGCAGCCTTAGACAGGCCATGAGCACTGAAGCTTTCTTT.